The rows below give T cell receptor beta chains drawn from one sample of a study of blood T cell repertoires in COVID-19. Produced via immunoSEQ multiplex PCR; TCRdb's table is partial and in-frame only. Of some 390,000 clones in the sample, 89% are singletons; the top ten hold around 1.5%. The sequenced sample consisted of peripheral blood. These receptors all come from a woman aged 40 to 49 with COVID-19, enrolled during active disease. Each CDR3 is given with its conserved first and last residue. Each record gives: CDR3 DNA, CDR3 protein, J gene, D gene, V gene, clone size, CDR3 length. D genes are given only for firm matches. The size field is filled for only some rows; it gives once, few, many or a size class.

TGTGCCACACAGGGTTGGGGTTACACTGAAGCTTTCTTT | CATQGWGYTEAFF | TRBJ1-1 | - | TRBV24-1 | - | 13
TGTGCCAGCAGCGGCCGGGACAGAGTTAATTCACCCCTCCACTTT | CASSGRDRVNSPLHF | TRBJ1-6 | TRBD1 | TRBV7-2 | - | 15
TGTGCCAGCAGTGAAGAACCGGGACTGGGGGGGGAAAAACTGTTTTTT | CASSEEPGLGGEKLFF | TRBJ1-4 | - | TRBV2 | - | 16
TGCGCCAGCAGCCTAGACCCGATGGCGGGGGGAAGAGGGGAGCAGTACTTC | CASSLDPMAGGRGEQYF | TRBJ2-7 | TRBD2 | TRBV5-1 | - | 17
TGTGCCAGCAGTTCCCCCCTTAACTATGGCTACACCTTC | CASSSPLNYGYTF | TRBJ1-2 | - | TRBV28 | - | 13
TGTGCCTGGGACGACACAGGGATAGGGGGCTACACCTTC | CAWDDTGIGGYTF | TRBJ1-2 | - | TRBV30 | - | 13
TGTGCCAGCGGTCTCACAATGCGGGGTGAAAAACTGTTTTTT | CASGLTMRGEKLFF | TRBJ1-4 | - | TRBV5-5 | - | 14
TGTGCCAGCAGTTACGACAGGGAAGGGTACTTC | CASSYDREGYF | TRBJ2-4 | TRBD1 | TRBV6-6 | - | 11
TGCAGCGTTAGGGAGGGACAGGGATATAATTCACCCCTCCACTTT | CSVREGQGYNSPLHF | TRBJ1-6 | TRBD1 | TRBV29-1 | - | 15
TGTGCCTGGAGTGGGACAGTTCAAGAGACCCAGTACTTC | CAWSGTVQETQYF | TRBJ2-5 | - | TRBV30 | - | 13
TGTGCCAGCAGCGCCGGGGGTAGCTCCTACAATGAGCAGTTCTTC | CASSAGGSSYNEQFF | TRBJ2-1 | - | TRBV9 | - | 15
TGCAGTGCCCTGTCTGATACGCAGTATTTT | CSALSDTQYF | TRBJ2-3 | - | TRBV20-1 | - | 10
TGTGCCAGCAGTCACGCGGGCGGTCGGGAAGCTTTCTTT | CASSHAGGREAFF | TRBJ1-1 | - | TRBV6-2/TRBV6-3 | - | 13
TGTGCCAGCTCCCCTACTGGGGGCAGGCAGCCCCAGCATTTT | CASSPTGGRQPQHF | TRBJ1-5 | - | TRBV6-5 | - | 14
TGCGCCAGCAGCTTGGGCCAGGGGAACACCGGGGAGCTGTTTTTT | CASSLGQGNTGELFF | TRBJ2-2 | - | TRBV5-1 | few | 15
TGTGCCAGCAGCCCCGAAACGGGCAATGAGCAGTTCTTC | CASSPETGNEQFF | TRBJ2-1 | - | TRBV11-3 | - | 13
TGTGCCACCAGTGACCTCGGGACTAGCGGGGTCACAGATACGCAGTATTTT | CATSDLGTSGVTDTQYF | TRBJ2-3 | TRBD2 | TRBV24-1 | - | 17
TGTGCCAGCAGTGAGGTGAGGGGGGAGACCCAGTACTTC | CASSEVRGETQYF | TRBJ2-5 | - | TRBV25-1 | - | 13
TGTGCCAGCAGCAGAAACGACAGGGAGGAGTACTTC | CASSRNDREEYF | TRBJ2-7 | - | TRBV7-8 | - | 12
TGTGCCAGCAGTTACAACCCCTGGCAGGGGGCAGAAGAAAAACTGTTTTTT | CASSYNPWQGAEEKLFF | TRBJ1-4 | TRBD1 | TRBV6-2/TRBV6-3 | once | 17
TGTGCCAGCAGCTTGTCGTCTAGCGGGGCCTACACAGATACGCAGTATTTT | CASSLSSSGAYTDTQYF | TRBJ2-3 | TRBD2 | TRBV7-6 | - | 17
TGTGCCATCAGTGAGTCGACTCGTGGAGGGGAAGAGACCCAGTACTTC | CAISESTRGGEETQYF | TRBJ2-5 | - | TRBV10-3 | once | 16
TGTGCCAGCAGCCAAAGCGAGAATTCACCCCTCCACTTT | CASSQSENSPLHF | TRBJ1-6 | - | TRBV13 | - | 13
TGTGCCAGCAGCTTAATGGGACTAGTTATTCCCGGGGAGCTGTTTTTT | CASSLMGLVIPGELFF | TRBJ2-2 | TRBD2 | TRBV7-3 | - | 16
TGTGCCAGCAGCTTATTCACAGGAACTGAAGCTTTCTTT | CASSLFTGTEAFF | TRBJ1-1 | - | TRBV7-2 | - | 13
TGTGCCAGCAGGCGTACAGGGGTGAGTGGCTACACCTTC | CASRRTGVSGYTF | TRBJ1-2 | TRBD1 | TRBV28 | once | 13
TGTGCCGTATCGAACGGGACAGGGTCCTACAATGAGCAGTTCTTC | CAVSNGTGSYNEQFF | TRBJ2-1 | TRBD1 | TRBV6-4 | - | 15
TGTGCCAGCAGCGCCAGGGGCCGCGGCGATTCACCCCTCCACTTT | CASSARGRGDSPLHF | TRBJ1-6 | - | TRBV7-9 | - | 15
TGTGCCAGCAGCTTATGGGCCGGGACAGAGAATTCACCCCTCCACTTT | CASSLWAGTENSPLHF | TRBJ1-6 | TRBD1 | TRBV11-2 | - | 16
TGTGCCAGTAGTATTATGTCAACTAATGAAAAACTGTTTTTT | CASSIMSTNEKLFF | TRBJ1-4 | - | TRBV19 | - | 14
TGTGCCAGCAGCCCTTCCGGGGGGACAAACTATGGCTACACCTTC | CASSPSGGTNYGYTF | TRBJ1-2 | - | TRBV7-2 | - | 15
TGTGCCAGCAGCCTGGAGGTAACAGGGACGAGGGGCTACACCTTC | CASSLEVTGTRGYTF | TRBJ1-2 | - | TRBV5-6 | - | 15
TGTGCCACCAGCAGAGCCCCGCTACCGGGGACAGACAATCAGCCCCAGCATTTT | CATSRAPLPGTDNQPQHF | TRBJ1-5 | TRBD1 | TRBV15 | - | 18
TGTGCCAGCAGCCAGGGGGTAAGGGGGGCCAACGTCCTGACTTTC | CASSQGVRGANVLTF | TRBJ2-6 | TRBD1 | TRBV7-8 | - | 15
TGTGCCAGCAGCTCGTCTAGAGAAAAACTGTTTTTT | CASSSSREKLFF | TRBJ1-4 | - | TRBV7-2 | - | 12
TGTGCCACCAGCAGGGGGACTCTTAACTATGGCTACACCTTC | CATSRGTLNYGYTF | TRBJ1-2 | - | TRBV15 | - | 14
TGTGCCAGCACCGAAACTCCTGAGGGCGAGCAGTACTTC | CASTETPEGEQYF | TRBJ2-7 | - | TRBV6-6 | - | 13
TGTGCCAGCAGTTCCCCCGGACAGGGAGTCGCGCCCCAGCATTTT | CASSSPGQGVAPQHF | TRBJ1-5 | TRBD1 | TRBV6-6 | - | 15
TGTGCCAGTAGTAACAGTATTCGTGCAGGCTACACCTTC | CASSNSIRAGYTF | TRBJ1-2 | - | TRBV19 | - | 13
TGTGCCAGCAGCTCGGGACAGGGTGGGGAGACCCAGTACTTC | CASSSGQGGETQYF | TRBJ2-5 | TRBD1 | TRBV7-2 | once | 14
TGTGCCAGTAGTATGGTCTCTGGGGCAAGGGAGCCCCAGCATTTT | CASSMVSGAREPQHF | TRBJ1-5 | - | TRBV19 | - | 15